The T cell receptor beta chain under discussion was sequenced for a study of blood T cell repertoires in COVID-19. In germline, CDR1 is LNHDA, CDR2 SQIVND (reference sequence). The CDR3 length is 15 residues. After removal of 8 bases from V and 5 bases from J, the junction contained 9 bases not matched to a gene. In the authors' workflow: Estimation of nucleated cell counts relied on the amplification of reference gene primers. TCRdb keeps only in-frame clones here, not all; method: immunoSEQ multiplex PCR. The V and J calls and the clone size are those of that table, but D and trimming were determined from the DNA. The table has about 260,000 clones, around 90% seen once.

The sequence came from a woman in her 70s with COVID-19, enrolled during active disease. The chain links TRBV19 to TRBJ2-5; 12 positions agree with TRBD2. The sequenced material came from peripheral blood. The CDR3 reads CASAPSGRAGETQYF. CDR3 bases: TGTGCCAGTGCCCCTAGCGGGAGGGCCGGGGAGACCCAGTACTTC.